The T cell receptor beta chain described here comes from a study of blood T cell repertoires in COVID-19. Across the whole study: T cells, B-cell-depleted T cells, or PBMCs provided the cDNA or gDNA that served as material.

This clone occurred once. The junction had 11 bases not matched to a gene; V was cut back by 3 bases and J by 5 bases. This CDR3 has 16 amino acids. Germline V gene lookup returns CDR1 KGHSH and CDR2 LQKENI. In the source study's methods: Reference gene primer amplification in the assay estimated nucleated cell counts. Generated by immunoSEQ multiplex PCR, the TCRdb table keeps only in-frame clones and is missing some. The V and J calls and the clone size are those of that table, but D and trimming were determined from the DNA. The sample includes 65,000 to 70,000 clones, approximately 93% of them seen just once.

Specimen: peripheral blood. The chain recombines TRBV18 with TRBJ2-5, with 8 bases matching TRBD2. The TCR was taken from a man between 65 and 85 years old with active COVID-19. The CDR3 nucleotides are TGTGCCAGCTCACCCTCTAGCGGGCGGCCGTCGGAGACCCAGTACTTC. It specifies CASSPSSGRPSETQYF.